These 24 T cell receptor beta chains share one sample of origin, sequenced in a study of cytomegalovirus exposure and HLA in healthy donors. Vbeta (60) and Jbeta (13) primers were used in the PCR. Generated by immunoSEQ multiplex PCR, the TCRdb table keeps only in-frame clones and is missing some. The sample shows more than 60,000 clones, 74% of them seen only once. Specimen: PBMCs. The receptors were gathered from a middle-aged man in good health and CMV-seropositive.

The chain links TRBV5-5 to TRBJ1-1; D uncertain. The CDR3 runs to 14 residues. CDR1 and CDR2 (germline): SGHKS, YYEKEE (reference sequence). V gave up 0 bases and J gave up 0 bases, with 6 bases separating them. The CDR3 sequence: CASSLVAVNTEAFF. The CDR3 DNA follows: TGTGCCAGCAGCTTGGTAGCGGTGAACACTGAAGCTTTCTTT.

The CDR3 sequence is CASSSRGLNYGYTF. In DNA form, the CDR3 reads TGTGCCAGTAGTAGTAGGGGGCTTAACTATGGCTACACCTTC. The rearrangement uses TRBV19 and TRBJ1-2; TRBD1 matches 7 bases. CDR3 size: 14 residues. J gave up 1 base and V 4 bases, and 3 bases lay outside the gene matches. Germline V gene sequence: CDR1 LNHDA, CDR2 SQIVND (reference sequence).

This sequence joins TRBV19 and TRBJ2-7, with D possibly being TRBD2 (5 bases). CDR3 size: 15 residues. Germline-derived CDR1 and CDR2 are LNHDA and SQIVND (reference sequence). The ends were cut back, 4 bases at V and 0 bases at J, with 13 bases in the middle. CDR3 region: CASSRLPLISYEQYF. The DNA of the CDR3 is TGTGCCAGTAGTAGACTACCGTTAATCTCCTACGAGCAGTACTTC.

The rearrangement uses TRBV6-1 and TRBJ1-2; TRBD1 is a possible D gene (6 bases). The CDR3 is 14 amino acids. Germline V gene lookup returns CDR1 MNHNS and CDR2 SASEGT. Trimming removed 4 bases from V and 6 bases from J, with 15 bases in between. The CDR3 DNA is TGTGCCAGCAGTGGAGGGGGGGTCTGGAATGGCTACACCTTC. Translating gives CASSGGGVWNGYTF.

This clone was picked up one time. The chain recombines TRBV13 with TRBJ1-5; tentative D call: TRBD1 (6 bases). The CDR3 totals 16 residues. Germline V gene lookup returns CDR1 PRHDT and CDR2 FYEKMQ (reference sequence). The V end lost 5 bases, the J end lost 0 bases, and 14 bases lay between the germline ends. The CDR3 nucleotides are TGTGCCAGCAGCCTCGGACAGCCTTATAGCAATCAGCCCCAGCATTTT. Protein: CASSLGQPYSNQPQHF.

V gene TRBV4-1 combines with J gene TRBJ2-2, with 8 bases fitting TRBD2. Germline V gene data show CDR1 as MGHRA and CDR2 as YSYEKL. V lost 2 bases and J lost 0; bases outside the gene matches: 2. The CDR3 contains 16 residues. CDR3 bases: TGCGCCAGCAGCCAACAGCGGGGGCCGAACACCGGGGAGCTGTTTTTT. Its protein product is CASSQQRGPNTGELFF.

The chain uses TRBV27 and TRBJ2-7, with D maybe TRBD1 (6 bases). CDR3 length: 16 residues. Germline values: CDR1 MNHEY, CDR2 SMNVEV (reference sequence). V was shortened by 6 bases and J by 7 bases, with 25 bases between the two germline ends. CDR3 DNA: TGTGCCAGCAGCCCTTACAGACGGACTTCCCAGGGGGAGCAGTACTTC. As protein: CASSPYRRTSQGEQYF.

The genes are TRBV5-1 and TRBJ1-5; D unresolved. This CDR3 region has 13 residues. Trimming removed 0 bases from V and 6 bases from J, with 7 bases in between. The germline V gene encodes CDR1 SGHRS and CDR2 YFSETQ. CDR3: CASSLGGSQPQHF. CDR3 sequence (DNA): TGCGCCAGCAGCTTGGGTGGGAGTCAGCCCCAGCATTTT.

By sample share, this clone is medium-sized (0.01 to 0.1%). The gene calls are TRBV6-5 and TRBJ2-6, with D possibly being TRBD2 (7 bases). The CDR3 loop spans 15 amino acids. Trimming took 6 bases from V and 4 from J, leaving 13 bases between them. Looked up from germline, CDR1 is MNHEY and CDR2 is SVGAGI. The CDR3 is CASSPGGPGANVLTF. CDR3 in DNA: TGTGCCAGCAGCCCCGGGGGGCCAGGGGCCAACGTCCTGACTTTC.

This clone was picked up a small number of times. The sample holds other DNA sequences that translate to the same CDR3. For the CDR3, the DNA is TGTGCCAGCAGCGTGGACACAACGAGTTCACCCCTCCACTTT. Protein sequence: CASSVDTTSSPLHF. The gene calls are TRBV9 and TRBJ1-6; D is possibly TRBD1 (5 bases). V lost 2 bases and J 9 bases, leaving 12 bases between the germline ends. Germline-derived CDR1 and CDR2 are SGDLS and YYNGEE. CDR3 length: 14 residues. Full variable domain (rest looked up from reference TRBV9 and TRBJ1-6): DSGVTQTPKHLITATGQRVTLRCSPRSGDLSVYWYQQSLDQGLQFLIQYYNGEERAKGNILERFSAQQFPDLHSELNLSSLELGDSALYFCASSVDTTSSPLHFGNGTRLTVT.

The gene calls are TRBV11-2 and TRBJ2-7; D is perhaps TRBD1 (6 bases). Trimming left V 8 bases short and J 3 bases short, with 20 bases between. This CDR3 region has 15 residues. CDR1 is SGHAT, CDR2 FQNNGV, per germline. CDR3 loop: CASGTIQGVNYEQYF. CDR3 nucleotide sequence: TGTGCCAGCGGAACCATACAGGGAGTAAACTACGAGCAGTACTTC.

V is TRBV5-4 and J is TRBJ1-1, with D hard to call. Per germline, CDR1 SGHNT and CDR2 YYREEE (reference sequence). The CDR3 extends over 13 amino acids. V shed 2 bases and J shed 2 bases, with 7 bases lying between them. CDR3 nucleotide sequence: TGTGCCAGCAGCTTTGGGCCAAACACTGAAGCTTTCTTT. Amino acid sequence: CASSFGPNTEAFF.

The rearrangement links TRBV2 to TRBJ1-4; 8 bases are shared with TRBD1. The CDR3 consists of 14 residues. V was pared by 8 bases and J by 5 bases, with 7 bases of the junction left unmatched. Germline V gives CDR1 SNHLY, CDR2 FYNNEI. The CDR3 DNA sequence: TGTGCCAGCTTACCGGGACAGGTGAATGAAAAACTGTTTTTT. Protein product: CASLPGQVNEKLFF. Looking up the rest from reference TRBV2 and TRBJ1-4 gives the full variable domain: EPEVTQTPSHQVTQMGQEVILRCVPISNHLYFYWYRQILGQKVEFLVSFYNNEISEKSEIFDDQFSVERPDGSNFTLKIRSTKLEDSAMYFCASLPGQVNEKLFFGSGTQLSVL.

V is TRBV7-2 and J is TRBJ2-2, with a tentative D call TRBD1 (5 bases). The CDR3 totals 15 residues. Germline loops: CDR1 SGHTA, CDR2 FQGNSA. V was clipped by 3 bases and J by 0 bases, with 8 bases between them. The CDR3 spells CASSFDSSNTGELFF. In nucleotides, the CDR3 is TGTGCCAGCAGCTTCGACAGTTCGAACACCGGGGAGCTGTTTTTT.

The V gene is TRBV29-1, the J gene TRBJ2-1; maybe TRBD2 (5 bases). CDR1 is SQVTM, CDR2 ANQGSEA, per germline. V lost 4 bases and J 10 bases, leaving 14 bases between the germline ends. CDR3 size: 12 residues. CDR3 nucleotides: TGCAGCGTTGGTGGACTCATGGCGGAGCAGTTCTTC. It translates to CSVGGLMAEQFF.

The chain carries TRBV19 and TRBJ1-5; D perhaps matches TRBD1 (5 bases). The CDR3 consists of 17 residues. V lost 5 bases, J lost 0 bases, and 17 bases lay in between. In germline, CDR1 is LNHDA, CDR2 SQIVND (reference sequence). In DNA form, the CDR3 reads TGTGCCAGTAGTCCCGTGGGGGGTCGAAATAGCAATCAGCCCCAGCATTTT. Protein: CASSPVGGRNSNQPQHF.

The V call is TRBV9, the J call TRBJ2-1; 8 bases fit TRBD1. With 4 bases clipped from V and 1 base from J, the junction kept 7 bases outside the gene matches. Germline V CDR1 and CDR2: SGDLS, YYNGEE. The CDR3 spans 16 residues. CDR3 nucleotide sequence: TGTGCCAGCAGCCGCACGACAGGGGCGTCCTACAATGAGCAGTTCTTC. This sequence encodes CASSRTTGASYNEQFF.

V and J are TRBV7-6 and TRBJ1-4; the D is unclear. V was pared by 4 bases and J by 8 bases, with 14 bases between. The CDR3 totals 14 residues. Germline V lookup: CDR1 SGHVS, CDR2 FNYEAQ. The CDR3: CASSSDWRPEKLFF. In DNA, the CDR3 is TGTGCCAGCAGCTCGGACTGGCGCCCCGAAAAACTGTTTTTT.

The DNA of the CDR3 is TGCAGCGTCCAGGGACTCCCTGGCGGGGAGCTGTTTTTT. Translation: CSVQGLPGGELFF. This chain connects TRBV29-1 to TRBJ2-2, with D maybe TRBD2 (6 bases). This CDR3 region has 13 residues. The V end was cut by 6 bases, the J end by 7 bases, with 15 bases between. Looked up from germline, CDR1 is SQVTM and CDR2 is ANQGSEA.

The chain links TRBV7-2 to TRBJ1-2; 9 positions match TRBD1. CDR1 SGHTA and CDR2 FQGNSA come from the germline V gene. CDR3 size: 14 residues. With 1 base clipped from V and 4 bases from J, the junction kept 1 base outside the gene matches. CDR3 nucleotides: TGTGCCAGCAGCTTAGACAGGGGGCTCTATGGCTACACCTTC. Translating it yields CASSLDRGLYGYTF.

The gene calls are TRBV9 and TRBJ2-7, with D tentatively TRBD1 (5 bases). The V end lost 4 bases, the J end lost 0 bases, and 20 bases lay between the germline ends. Germline CDR1 SGDLS, CDR2 YYNGEE. The CDR3 covers 17 residues. The CDR3 DNA sequence: TGTGCCAGCAGCCCAGAACCTCAGGGCCCCCTCTCCTACGAGCAGTACTTC. Residues: CASSPEPQGPLSYEQYF.

The chain joins TRBV15 to TRBJ1-1; D ambiguous. The CDR3 totals 15 residues. Per germline, CDR1 LNHNV and CDR2 YYDKDF (reference sequence). The ends were cut back, 1 base at V and 0 bases at J, with 9 bases in the middle. CDR3 sequence reads: CATSRGGVMNTEAFF. DNA for the CDR3: TGTGCCACCAGCAGAGGGGGAGTAATGAACACTGAAGCTTTCTTT. Combining the CDR3 with reference TRBV15 and TRBJ1-1 gives the whole variable domain DAMVIQNPRYQVTQFGKPVTLSCSQTLNHNVMYWYQQKSSQAPKLLFHYYDKDFNNEADTPDNFQSRRPNTSFCFLDIRSPGLGDTAMYLCATSRGGVMNTEAFFGQGTRLTVV.

V gene TRBV28 combines with J gene TRBJ2-5; a weak D match, TRBD1 (6 bases). CDR1 and CDR2 (germline): MDHEN, SYDVKM. This CDR3 comprises 13 residues. Deletions cut 6 bases from V and 5 bases from J, with 13 bases between. DNA for the CDR3: TGTGCCAGCAGCTGGGGGCTCGAGGAGACCCAGTACTTC. Translation gives CASSWGLEETQYF.

The rearrangement uses TRBV6-5 and TRBJ2-7, with 7 bases lining up with TRBD1. The length of the CDR3 is 11 residues. V was clipped by 6 bases and J by 10 bases; unmatched bases: 6. Germline V CDR1 and CDR2: MNHEY, SVGAGI. CDR3 sequence reads: CASRRDRDQYF. The CDR3 DNA is TGTGCCAGCAGACGAGACAGGGACCAGTACTTC.